The 20 T cell receptor beta chains presented below share a single source sample, sequenced in a study of tumor-infiltrating lymphocytes in primary liver carcinoma. Germline DNA was extracted too, while blood RNA derived from unsorted whole blood. With a constant-region primer, TCR beta cDNA was made from 500 ng of total RNA. Three rounds of nested multiplex PCR with slightly modified ARM-PCR produced TCR beta libraries. Each of the first two PCR rounds ran nine to ten cycles with TRBV1-TRBV30 forward and C-beta reverse primers. TCRdb re-derived calls from the multiplex PCR reads in MiXCR, one entry per CDR3 protein. The sample consists of about 350,000 distinct CDR3 sequences, roughly two thirds of them appearing once. The sequenced sample was peripheral blood. Receptor source: a man aged 35 to 55 with primary liver carcinoma and hepatitis B virus infection.

The genes are TRBV29-1 and TRBJ2-7; TRBD1 might be the D (5 bases). Germline CDR1 and CDR2: SQVTM and ANQGSEA. CDR3 size: 14 residues. The V and J ends lost 5 bases and 2 bases respectively, with 16 bases between them. CDR3 sequence: CSVFLETATYEQYF. DNA of the CDR3: TGCAGCGTTTTTCTGGAGACAGCGACCTACGAGCAGTACTTC.

This clonotype is deemed medium-sized. The chain carries TRBV5-5 and TRBJ2-7, with 8 bases lining up with TRBD1. In germline, CDR1 is SGHKS, CDR2 YYEKEE (reference sequence). V gave up 3 bases and J gave up 5 bases; unmatched junction bases: 4. The CDR3 consists of 13 residues. The CDR3: CASSYRTGNEQYF. For the CDR3, the DNA is TGTGCCAGCAGCTATAGGACAGGGAACGAGCAGTACTTC.

The count of this clonotype is one. With a much larger clone just one base away, this may be a read error. The chain links TRBV4-1 to TRBJ2-2; a possible D gene is TRBD2 (5 bases). Germline V lookup: CDR1 MGHRA, CDR2 YSYEKL. V lost 3 bases, J lost 2 bases, and 13 bases lay in between. This CDR3 spans 16 amino acids. The CDR3, as DNA: TGCGCCAGCAGCCACGACCCTAGCTATAACACCGGGGAGCTGTTTTTT. Protein: CASSHDPSYNTGELFF.

This rearrangement joins TRBV5-1 to TRBJ2-3; D is ambiguous. Germline V gene lookup returns CDR1 SGHRS and CDR2 YFSETQ. V lost 5 bases, J lost 4 bases, and 14 bases lay in between. The length of the CDR3 is 14 residues. CDR3 in amino acids: CASSRHLRADTQYF. The CDR3 DNA reads as TGCGCCAGCAGTCGCCACCTCCGTGCAGATACGCAGTATTTT.

Note on this clonotype: The junction departs from the called germline gene at one end, perhaps through a read error. The chain combines TRBV6-5 with TRBJ2-1; 9 nucleotides agree with TRBD2. This CDR3 spans 20 amino acids. Germline V gene lookup returns CDR1 MNHEY and CDR2 SVGAGI. For the CDR3, the DNA is TGTGCCAGGCCTACGGGACCGGGACTAGCTCTCACTAGCTCCTACAATGAGGAGTTCTTC. This translates into CARPTGPGLALTSSYNEEFF.

This clonotype is a singleton in its sample. One end of the junction does not line up with germline, which may come from a read error. V and J are TRBV12-3 or TRBV12-4 and TRBJ2-7; D is possibly TRBD2 (6 bases). The CDR3 is 15 amino acids. CDR3 nucleotide sequence: TGTGCCAGCCGTTTATGGGCGGGAAGGCCCTACGAGGAGTACTTC. Translation gives CASRLWAGRPYEEYF.

Points on this clonotype: With a much larger clone just one base away, this may be a read error. The chain has TRBV10-3 and TRBJ2-5; D gene uncertain. Per germline, CDR1 ENHRY and CDR2 SYGVKD. The CDR3 sequence is 11 residues long. V lost 5 bases and J lost 8, with 9 bases in between. This CDR3 is CAISSTDTQYF. CDR3 nucleotide sequence: TGTGCCATCAGTAGCACGGATACCCAGTACTTC.

Details on this clonotype: A clone one base away is much larger, so this may be a read error. This chain links TRBV10-3 with TRBJ2-1, with 7 bases identical to TRBD1. J lost 8 bases, V lost 6 bases, and 7 bases had no gene match. CDR3 length: 13 amino acids. Germline V gene lookup returns CDR1 ENHRY and CDR2 SYGVKD. The CDR3 sequence is CAISCGQVDEQFF. CDR3 bases: TGTGCCATCAGCTGTGGACAGGTCGATGAGCAGTTCTTC.

Worth noting for this clonotype: A much larger clone is a single base away; this may be a read error. The chain links TRBV4-1 to TRBJ2-4; no clear D gene. The germline gives CDR1 MGHRA, CDR2 YSYEKL. The CDR3 has 15 residues. Here the CDR3 reads CASSPLELANNIQYF. Here the CDR3 DNA reads TGCGCCAGCAGCCCTCTGGAGTTAGCCAACAACATTCAGTACTTC.

As for this clonotype: A read error is possible here, since a much larger clone lies one base away. The chain uses TRBV12-3 or TRBV12-4 and TRBJ2-3; 9 positions match TRBD1. The CDR3 consists of 16 residues. CDR3 nucleotide sequence: TGTGCCAACAGTTTGGAGCCCGGGACAGGGAAGGATACGCAGTATTTT. Translation: CANSLEPGTGKDTQYF.

In this sample, this clonotype turned up a few times. The J gene is TRBJ1-6, the V gene TRBV7-9; D call uncertain. Germline CDR1 SEHNR, CDR2 FQNEAQ (reference sequence). The CDR3 has 14 residues. V lost 5 bases, J lost 4 bases, and 9 bases lay in between. This chain's CDR3 is CASSQDGYNSPLHF. The CDR3 nucleotides read TGTGCCAGCAGCCAGGACGGTTATAATTCACCCCTCCACTTT.

V is TRBV5-1 and J is TRBJ1-2; TRBD1 might be the D (6 bases). Deletions cut 0 bases from V and 2 bases from J, with 11 bases between. The CDR3 contains 15 residues. Germline V gene sequence: CDR1 SGHRS, CDR2 YFSETQ. This CDR3 reads CASSLGQAPNYGYTF. Here the CDR3 DNA reads TGCGCCAGCAGCTTGGGACAGGCGCCAAACTATGGCTACACCTTC. The full variable domain, with the rest looked up from reference TRBV5-1 and TRBJ1-2, is KAGVTQTPRYLIKTRGQQVTLSCSPISGHRSVSWYQQTPGQGLQFLFEYFSETQRNKGNFPGRFSGRQFSNSRSEMNVSTLELGDSALYLCASSLGQAPNYGYTFGSGTRLTVV.

Points on this clonotype: One junction end disagrees with the germline gene, perhaps due to a read error. The V and J genes are TRBV11-2 and TRBJ2-1, with a possible D match to TRBD2 (5 bases). Germline values: CDR1 SGHAT, CDR2 FQNNGV. This CDR3 has 13 amino acids. The CDR3 nucleotides are TGTGCTAGCAGCTTAGTGGGAGCTAATGAGCGGTTCTTC. Protein sequence: CASSLVGANERFF.

Concerning this clonotype itself: This may arise from a read error, as a much more abundant clone is one base away. DNA for the CDR3: TGTGCCACCAGCTTGCCGGGGCCGGAGCAGTTCTTC. Encoded protein: CATSLPGPEQFF. V and J are TRBV5-5 and TRBJ2-1; TRBD1 or TRBD2 may be the D gene (5 bases each). Germline V gene lookup returns CDR1 SGHKS and CDR2 YYEKEE (reference sequence). CDR3 length equals 12 residues.

In regard to this clonotype: A read error may be the cause here, since a much bigger clone is one base away. The rearrangement joins TRBV7-9 to TRBJ2-7, with D perhaps assigned TRBD1 or TRBD2 (5 bases each). The V gene lost 6 bases and the J gene lost 5 bases, with 17 bases spanning the gap. CDR1 and CDR2 (germline): SEHNR, FQNEAQ (reference sequence). The CDR3 sequence is 14 residues long. For the CDR3, the DNA is TGTGCCAGCAGTCGTCCGGGACGGGGTAACGAGCAGTACTTC. Translated: CASSRPGRGNEQYF.

A remark on this clonotype: The junction does not match germline at one end; this may be a read error. CDR3 DNA sequence: TGTGCCAACAGTGGAACTGGGCACACCGGGGAGCTGTTTTTT. Its translation is CANSGTGHTGELFF. V is TRBV12-3 or TRBV12-4 and J is TRBJ2-2; unclear D gene. This CDR3 has 14 residues.

The sample holds a few counts of this clonotype. This chain uses TRBV4-1 with TRBJ1-3; D gene ambiguous. The CDR3 is 15 residues long. Germline loops: CDR1 MGHRA, CDR2 YSYEKL. The germline V and J ends were trimmed by 3 bases and 1 base, with 10 bases remaining between them. In nucleotides, the CDR3 is TGCGCCAGCAGCCACCTAGGAGAATCTGGAAACACCATATATTTT. Translated, it gives CASSHLGESGNTIYF.

There are a few counts of this clonotype. J is TRBJ2-2 and V is TRBV5-4; 8 nucleotides match TRBD1. Per the germline V gene, CDR1 is SGHNT and CDR2 is YYREEE (reference sequence). The length of the CDR3 is 16 residues. With 5 bases clipped from V and 2 bases from J, the junction kept 8 bases outside the gene matches. CDR3 bases: TGTGCCAGCAGTGTAGTAGGACAGGGAAACACCGGGGAGCTGTTTTTT. Translated, it gives CASSVVGQGNTGELFF.

A remark on this clonotype: A read error may produce the germline difference seen at one junction end. The chain couples TRBV4-1 to TRBJ2-7, with no clear D. This CDR3 spans 13 amino acids. The germline V gene has CDR1 MGHRA and CDR2 YSYEKL. This CDR3 reads CASSPGPWYEQYF. The CDR3 nucleotides read TGCGCAAGCAGCCCAGGCCCTTGGTACGAGCAGTACTTC.

On this clonotype itself: The junction shows a germline mismatch at one end, possibly a read error. The CDR3 nucleotides are TGTGTCAGCAGCTTTATAGATACGCGGTATTTT. The encoded protein is CVSSFIDTRYF. The genes are TRBV11-2 and TRBJ2-3; D uncertain. This CDR3 is 11 amino acids long. Germline-derived CDR1 and CDR2 are SGHAT and FQNNGV.